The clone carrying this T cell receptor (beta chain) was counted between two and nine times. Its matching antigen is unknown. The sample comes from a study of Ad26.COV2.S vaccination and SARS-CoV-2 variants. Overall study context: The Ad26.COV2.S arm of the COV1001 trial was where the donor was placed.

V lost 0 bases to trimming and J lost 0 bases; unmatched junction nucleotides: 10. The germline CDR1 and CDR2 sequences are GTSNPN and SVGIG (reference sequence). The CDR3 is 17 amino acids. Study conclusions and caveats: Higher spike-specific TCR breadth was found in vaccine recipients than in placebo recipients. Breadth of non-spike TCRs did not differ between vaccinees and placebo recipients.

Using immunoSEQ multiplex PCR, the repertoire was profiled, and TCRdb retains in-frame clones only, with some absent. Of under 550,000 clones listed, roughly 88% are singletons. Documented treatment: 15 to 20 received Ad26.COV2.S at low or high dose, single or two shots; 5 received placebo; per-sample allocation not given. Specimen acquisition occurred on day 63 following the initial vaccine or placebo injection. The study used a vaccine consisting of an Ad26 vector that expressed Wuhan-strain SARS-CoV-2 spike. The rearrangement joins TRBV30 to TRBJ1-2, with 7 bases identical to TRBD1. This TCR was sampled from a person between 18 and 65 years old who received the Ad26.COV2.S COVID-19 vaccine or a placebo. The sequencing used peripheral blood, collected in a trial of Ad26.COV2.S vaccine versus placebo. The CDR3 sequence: CAWSVQRRQGANYGYTF. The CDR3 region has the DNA TGTGCCTGGAGTGTACAGCGACGCCAGGGGGCTAACTATGGCTACACCTTC.